This T cell receptor (beta chain) was captured in a study of blood T cell repertoires in COVID-19 (dated by TCRdb to 2020 to 2022). Broadly, across the study: Samples from collaborators originated in the United States, Italy and Spain and spanned both the acute and convalescent phases of COVID-19. Nearly every sample came with metadata listing a de-identified subject ID, COVID-19 status, age in years and sex. Where available, HLA class I and class II types were taken from metadata supplied by the sample provider and were not determined by assay-based typing. Samples came from the ongoing ImmuneRACE study (first 160 participants) plus 1,254 subjects from 6 global collaborators. The dataset comprised deeply sampled blood TCRbeta repertoires from subjects exposed to, actively infected with, or recovered from COVID-19. The repertoires were made available in a free public database intended to serve as a resource for research on the immune response to SARS-CoV-2. The material from the prospective study consisted of cDNA or gDNA derived from T cells, B-cell-depleted T cells, or PBMCs.

To note about this clone: What this receptor recognizes is not known. Per-nucleotide qualities are absent, and no much larger clonotype sits a single base away.

One collaborating source in Seattle enrolled patients during active infection and followed them longitudinally through the course of disease. Collaborating institutions collected whole blood in K2EDTA tubes following their own protocols. For TCRbeta analysis, collaborators shipped samples as frozen whole blood, isolated PBMCs, or DNA extracted from either of those sample types. Trimmed from V: 8 bases; trimmed from J: 2 bases; junction bases lacking a gene match: 8. Including cysteine and phenylalanine, the CDR3 has 13 amino acids. The retained sequence is limited to the CDR3, 39 bases, with the frame set at the first base. Reading the germline V gene gives CDR1 SQVTM and CDR2 ANQGSEA. TCRbeta CDR3 regions were amplified from genomic DNA using the immunoSEQ Assay, a bias-controlled multiplex PCR. Per the source publication's procedure: The number of nucleated cells in each sample was estimated by amplification of reference gene primers within the assay. To quantify the absolute abundance of each unique TCRbeta CDR3 rearrangement, sequence reads were collapsed and filtered. For each sample, productive Simpson clonality was calculated by taking the square root of Simpson's diversity index across productive rearrangements. The table was pulled from immuneACCESS by TCRdb, which kept in-frame rearrangements only. Such tables lose some clones; where checked, under half of the loss comes from unresolved V genes, and the rest has no known cause. That table furnishes V, J and clone size, whereas the DNA furnished D and trimming. The sample yields 100,000 to 150,000 clones; more than 80% were counted once. The ten largest account for about 3% of the sample.

Here is what the overall study found, with its caveats: How much clinical and demographic metadata was included differed by source and by participant, and the metadata was provided uncurated.

Recombination joined TRBV29-1 with TRBJ2-7, and 8 junction bases match TRBD1. Sequencing was performed on peripheral blood. The clonotype comes from an elderly woman with COVID-19, enrolled during active disease. The CDR3 sequence is CSYRDRLTYEQYF. The bases are TGCAGCTACCGGGACAGGCTTACCTACGAGCAGTACTTC.